This is a list of T cell receptor beta chains from one sample in a study of CD8+ T cells in alopecia areata. Assay used: immunoSEQ multiplex PCR; TCRdb lists only in-frame clones, some missing. The sample shows 130,000 to 150,000 clones, more than 45% of them seen only once. The sequenced sample consisted of CD4+ T cells sorted from blood. These receptors originate from a human donor with alopecia areata. The conserved cysteine and the conserved F or W are not part of the CDR3 here. The order of the fields is V gene, J gene, clone size, CDR3 protein. Part of the rows lack a size; the others show once, few, many or a class for expanded clones.

TRBV7-9,TRBJ2-5,few,ASSLGQGSIETQY
TRBV5-1,TRBJ2-5,few,ASSLAGGRPETQY
TRBV29-1,TRBJ2-2,few,SVGALAGGTGELF
TRBV6-1,TRBJ2-3,NA,ASIRPRGPTDTQY
TRBV29-1,TRBJ2-2,few,SVSPPGGGTGELF
TRBV23-1,TRBJ2-2,NA,ASGFQGTGELF
TRBV4-2,TRBJ1-2,NA,ASSQDRGGYT
TRBV5-1,TRBJ1-1,NA,ASSSSGQGEAF
TRBV4-1,TRBJ2-3,NA,ASSQASSGRARRTDTQY
TRBV5-1,TRBJ2-5,NA,ASSGDTSFVKTQY
TRBV5-1,TRBJ1-1,NA,ASSLAVSHTEAF
TRBV7-9,TRBJ1-4,few,ASSLTNEKLF
TRBV5-1,TRBJ2-7,NA,ASSRDGTYEQY
TRBV29-1,TRBJ1-1,NA,SVVAIMNTEAF
TRBV21-1,TRBJ2-5,few,ASLANILTPRKTQY
TRBV2,TRBJ1-2,NA,ASSPSPGRVVDYGYT
TRBV30,TRBJ2-7,NA,AFNRAGGSYEQY
TRBV19,TRBJ1-5,few,ASSISGNQPQH
TRBV9,TRBJ2-1,few,ASSGGDGTLQF
TRBV28,TRBJ1-2,NA,ASRDRVHYGYT
TRBV29-1,TRBJ2-1,NA,SIRTSGNYNEQF
TRBV14,TRBJ2-3,few,ASSQARLSTDTQY
TRBV27,TRBJ2-6,once,ASSSGHSGANVLT
TRBV27,TRBJ2-7,NA,ASSSYQGHGDTYEQY
TRBV6-5,TRBJ1-1,NA,ASRQGAEAF